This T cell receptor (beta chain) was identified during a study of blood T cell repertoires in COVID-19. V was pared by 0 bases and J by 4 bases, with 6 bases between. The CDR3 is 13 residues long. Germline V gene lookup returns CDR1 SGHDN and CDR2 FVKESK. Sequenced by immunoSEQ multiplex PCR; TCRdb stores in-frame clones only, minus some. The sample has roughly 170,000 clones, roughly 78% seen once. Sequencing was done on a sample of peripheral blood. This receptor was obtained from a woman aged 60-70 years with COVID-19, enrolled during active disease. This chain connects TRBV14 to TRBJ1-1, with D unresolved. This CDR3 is CASSQDWATEAFF. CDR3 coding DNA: TGTGCCAGCAGCCAAGATTGGGCCACTGAAGCTTTCTTT.